What follows is one T cell receptor (beta chain) and its context. This specimen comes from a study of blood T cell repertoires in COVID-19. Study-level information: The United States, Italy and Spain were the sources of the acute and convalescent COVID-19 samples.

The CDR3 covers 15 residues. Cohorts were assigned according to the clinical history that participants reported. Source study methods: Nucleated cell number was recorded as an estimate derived from reference gene primer amplification. Using immunoSEQ multiplex PCR, the repertoire was profiled, and TCRdb retains in-frame clones only, with some absent. That table is the source of V, J and clone size, and D and trimming were worked out from the DNA. This table holds 250,000 to 350,000 clones, around 90% found once. The sequence came from a woman aged 30 to 39 who had recovered from COVID-19. V is TRBV7-5 and J is TRBJ1-1; the DNA was not used to check the table's D call, TRBD1. TRBV7-5 is designated a pseudogene. The material sequenced was PBMCs or T cells enriched from blood (not recorded which). The CDR3, as DNA: TGTGCCAGAAGCTCCCCTGGACAGGGGGCGACTGAAGCTTTCTTT. It translates to CARSSPGQGATEAFF.